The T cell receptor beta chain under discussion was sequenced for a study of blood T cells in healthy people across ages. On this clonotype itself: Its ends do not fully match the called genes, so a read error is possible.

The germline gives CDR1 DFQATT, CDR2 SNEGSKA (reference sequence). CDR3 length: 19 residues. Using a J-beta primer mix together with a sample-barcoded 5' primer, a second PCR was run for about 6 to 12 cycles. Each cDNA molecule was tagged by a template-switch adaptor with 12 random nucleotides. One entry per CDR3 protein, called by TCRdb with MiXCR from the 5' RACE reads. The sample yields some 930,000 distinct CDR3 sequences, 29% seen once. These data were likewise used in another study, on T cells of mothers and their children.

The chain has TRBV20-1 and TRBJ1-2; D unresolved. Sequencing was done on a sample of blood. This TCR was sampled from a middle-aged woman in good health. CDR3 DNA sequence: TGCGGTGCTAGCCCCTCCGGGGATGAGGGCCTACTCCCCCACTATGGCTACACCTTC. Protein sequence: CGASPSGDEGLLPHYGYTF.